A single sample gave rise to the 4 T cell receptor beta chains below, sequenced in a study of radiotherapy plus CTLA-4 blockade in lung cancer. Profiled with immunoSEQ multiplex PCR; TCRdb holds only in-frame clones, not every one. The table has about 60,000 clones, 77% seen once; the top ten hold about 4%. The specimen comprised peripheral blood, sampled from a patient treated with radiotherapy plus ipilimumab. Receptors were obtained from a human donor with non-small cell lung cancer who had a partial response to radiotherapy plus ipilimumab.

This chain joins TRBV5-1 and TRBJ2-5, with TRBD2 identical over 8 bases. In germline, CDR1 is SGHRS, CDR2 YFSETQ. The CDR3 has 16 amino acids. Unmatched junction bases numbered 11, after V lost 2 bases and J lost 5 bases. In nucleotides, the CDR3 is TGCGCCAGCAGCTTCCTCGGGACCCCGGGAGGGGAGACCCAGTACTTC. It encodes CASSFLGTPGGETQYF.

V gene TRBV7-3 combines with J gene TRBJ2-3, with 12 bases that match TRBD1. J was trimmed by 3 bases and V by 5 bases; bases with no gene match: 3. CDR1 and CDR2 (germline): SGHTA, FQGTGA. The CDR3 runs to 15 residues. CDR3 nucleotide sequence: TGTGCCAGCAGCCGGGACAGGGGGCGTACAGATACGCAGTATTTT. Translating gives CASSRDRGRTDTQYF.

This rearrangement joins TRBV7-9 to TRBJ1-3; perhaps TRBD1 as D (6 bases). Germline V gives CDR1 SEHNR, CDR2 FQNEAQ (reference sequence). This CDR3 spans 11 amino acids. Trimming pared 4 bases from V and 8 bases from J, leaving 6 bases between. The CDR3 nucleotides read TGTGCCAGCAGCTCAGGGGACACCATATATTTT. Translation: CASSSGDTIYF.

The rearrangement links TRBV10-3 to TRBJ2-2, with no clear D. The V gene's germline CDR1 is ENHRY and CDR2 SYGVKD. The CDR3 length is 12 residues. Trimming removed 4 bases from V and 6 bases from J, with 6 bases in between. CDR3 DNA sequence: TGTGCCATCAGTGGAGGTCCCGGGGAGCTGTTTTTT. Translated: CAISGGPGELFF.